This note documents a single TCR beta chain sequence. The repertoire was sequenced with immunoSEQ multiplex PCR; TCRdb's copy has only in-frame clones and lacks some. The sample includes around 140,000 clones, around 88% of them seen just once. V gave up 4 bases and J gave up 5 bases; unmatched junction bases: 14. CDR1 is MNHEY and CDR2 is SMNVEV in the germline V gene (reference sequence). The CDR3 runs to 17 residues. This entry comes from a study of blood T cell repertoires in COVID-19. This clonotype originated in a man aged 60 to 75 with active or convalescent COVID-19. This sequence joins TRBV27 and TRBJ2-7; 10 bases agree with TRBD1. The sample was peripheral blood. CDR3 sequence reads: CASSSLGTGESYDEQYF. CDR3 nucleotide sequence: TGTGCCAGCAGTTCTCTGGGGACAGGGGAAAGTTACGACGAGCAGTACTTC.